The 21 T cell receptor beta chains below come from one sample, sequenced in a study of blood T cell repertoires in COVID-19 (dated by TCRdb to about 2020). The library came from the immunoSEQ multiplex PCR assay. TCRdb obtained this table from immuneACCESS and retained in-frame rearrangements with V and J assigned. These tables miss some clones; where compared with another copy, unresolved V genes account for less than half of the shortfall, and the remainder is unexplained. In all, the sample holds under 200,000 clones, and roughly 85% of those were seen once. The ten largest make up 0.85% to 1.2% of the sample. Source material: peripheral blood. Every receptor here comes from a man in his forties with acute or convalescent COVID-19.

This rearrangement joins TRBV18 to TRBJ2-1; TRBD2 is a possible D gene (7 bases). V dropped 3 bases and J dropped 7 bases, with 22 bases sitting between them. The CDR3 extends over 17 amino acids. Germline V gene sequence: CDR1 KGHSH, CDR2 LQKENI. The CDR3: CASSPTLEGGPRNEQFF. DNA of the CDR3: TGTGCCAGCTCACCCACCCTCGAGGGGGGGCCTAGGAATGAGCAGTTCTTC.

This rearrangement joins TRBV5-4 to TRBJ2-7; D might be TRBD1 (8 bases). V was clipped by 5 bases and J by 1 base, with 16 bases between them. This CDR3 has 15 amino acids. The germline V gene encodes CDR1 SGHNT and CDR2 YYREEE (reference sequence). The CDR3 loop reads CASRKGQGGSYEQYF. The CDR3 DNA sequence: TGTGCCAGCAGGAAAGGACAGGGAGGGTCCTACGAGCAGTACTTC.

The CDR3 reads CASSEQGAYEQYF. In DNA form, the CDR3 reads TGCGCCAGCAGCGAACAGGGAGCCTACGAGCAGTACTTC. The J gene is TRBJ2-7, the V gene TRBV5-1; D might be TRBD1 (6 bases). Trimming shortened V by 4 bases and J by 2 bases, and 10 bases separated the two germline ends. In germline, CDR1 is SGHRS, CDR2 YFSETQ. This CDR3 is built from 13 residues.

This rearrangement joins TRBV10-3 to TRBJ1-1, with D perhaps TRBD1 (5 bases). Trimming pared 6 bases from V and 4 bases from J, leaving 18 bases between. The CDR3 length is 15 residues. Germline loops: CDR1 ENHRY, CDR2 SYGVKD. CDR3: CAIRMGGVQGTEAFF. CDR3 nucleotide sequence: TGTGCCATCAGGATGGGCGGGGTTCAGGGCACTGAAGCTTTCTTT.

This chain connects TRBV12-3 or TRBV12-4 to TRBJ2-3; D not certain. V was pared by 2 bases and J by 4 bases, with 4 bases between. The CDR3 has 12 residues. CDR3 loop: CASSLLADTQYF. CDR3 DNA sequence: TGTGCCAGCAGTTTATTAGCAGATACGCAGTATTTT.

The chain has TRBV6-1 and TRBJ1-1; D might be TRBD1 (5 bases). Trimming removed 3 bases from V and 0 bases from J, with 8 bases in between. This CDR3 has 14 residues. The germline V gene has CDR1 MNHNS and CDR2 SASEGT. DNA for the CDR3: TGTGCCAGCAGTGATGGGGCCGTGAACACTGAAGCTTTCTTT. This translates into CASSDGAVNTEAFF.

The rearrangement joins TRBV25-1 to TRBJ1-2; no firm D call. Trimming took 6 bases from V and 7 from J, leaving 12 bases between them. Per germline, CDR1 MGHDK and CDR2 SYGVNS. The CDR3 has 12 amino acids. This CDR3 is CASRQYLAGYTF. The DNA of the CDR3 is TGTGCCAGCAGACAGTATCTAGCTGGCTACACCTTC.

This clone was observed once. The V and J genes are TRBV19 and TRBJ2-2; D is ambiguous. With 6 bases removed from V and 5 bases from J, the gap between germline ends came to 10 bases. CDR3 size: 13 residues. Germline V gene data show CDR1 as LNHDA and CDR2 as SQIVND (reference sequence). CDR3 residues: CASRRLETGELFF. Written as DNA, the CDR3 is TGTGCCAGTAGGCGACTGGAGACCGGGGAGCTGTTTTTT.

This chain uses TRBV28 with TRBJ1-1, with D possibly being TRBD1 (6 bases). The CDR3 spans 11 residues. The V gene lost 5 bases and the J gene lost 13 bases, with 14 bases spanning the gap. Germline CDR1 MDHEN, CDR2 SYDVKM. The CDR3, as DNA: TGTGCCAGCAGTCTACAGGGCGCTAGTTTCTTT. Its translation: CASSLQGASFF.

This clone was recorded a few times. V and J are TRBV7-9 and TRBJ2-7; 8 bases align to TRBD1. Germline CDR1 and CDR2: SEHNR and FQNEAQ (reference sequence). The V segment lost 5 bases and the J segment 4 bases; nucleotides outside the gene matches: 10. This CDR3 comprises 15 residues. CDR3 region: CASSRAEDRVYEQYF. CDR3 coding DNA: TGTGCCAGCAGCCGCGCGGAGGACAGGGTATACGAGCAGTACTTC.

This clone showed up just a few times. As DNA, the CDR3 is TGTGCCAGCTCGACAGGGCTCAACAATTCACCCCTCCACTTT. This gives the protein CASSTGLNNSPLHF. This chain uses TRBV27 with TRBJ1-6, with 7 bases that match TRBD1. CDR3 length: 14 amino acids. Per germline, CDR1 MNHEY and CDR2 SMNVEV (reference sequence). V trimming: 8 bases; J trimming: 7 bases; junction bases outside the gene matches: 8.

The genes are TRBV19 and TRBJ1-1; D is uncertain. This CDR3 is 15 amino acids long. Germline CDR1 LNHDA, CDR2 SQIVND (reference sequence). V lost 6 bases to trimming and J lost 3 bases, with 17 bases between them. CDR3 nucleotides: TGTGCCAGTAGGAGTCGGAGTACGATGGACACTGAAGCTTTCTTT. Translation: CASRSRSTMDTEAFF.

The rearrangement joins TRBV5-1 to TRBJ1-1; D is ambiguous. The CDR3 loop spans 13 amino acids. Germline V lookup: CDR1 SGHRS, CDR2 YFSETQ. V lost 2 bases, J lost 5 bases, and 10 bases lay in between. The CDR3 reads CASSFSPTTEAFF. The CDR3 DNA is TGCGCCAGCAGCTTCTCGCCGACTACTGAAGCTTTCTTT.

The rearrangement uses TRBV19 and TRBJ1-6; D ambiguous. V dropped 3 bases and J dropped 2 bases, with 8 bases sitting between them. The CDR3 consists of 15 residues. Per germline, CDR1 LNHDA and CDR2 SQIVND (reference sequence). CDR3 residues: CASSMLETYNSPLHF. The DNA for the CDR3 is TGTGCCAGTAGTATGTTGGAGACCTATAATTCACCCCTCCACTTT.

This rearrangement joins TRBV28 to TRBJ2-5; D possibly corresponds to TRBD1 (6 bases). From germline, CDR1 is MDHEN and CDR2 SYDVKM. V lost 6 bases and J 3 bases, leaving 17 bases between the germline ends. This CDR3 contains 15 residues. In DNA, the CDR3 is TGTGCCAGCAGCCCCCACGGCAGGGGTAAAGAGACCCAGTACTTC. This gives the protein CASSPHGRGKETQYF.

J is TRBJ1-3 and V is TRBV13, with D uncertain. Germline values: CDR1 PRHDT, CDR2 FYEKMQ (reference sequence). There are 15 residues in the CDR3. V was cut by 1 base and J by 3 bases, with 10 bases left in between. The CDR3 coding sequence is TGTGCCAGCAGCTTAGCGACTTGGATTGGAAACACCATATATTTT. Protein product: CASSLATWIGNTIYF.

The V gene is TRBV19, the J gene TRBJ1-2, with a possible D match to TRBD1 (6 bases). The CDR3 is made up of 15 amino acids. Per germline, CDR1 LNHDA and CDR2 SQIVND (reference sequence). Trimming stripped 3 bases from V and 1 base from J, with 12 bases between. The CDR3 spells CASSIGGPVNYGYTF. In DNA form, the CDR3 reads TGTGCCAGTAGTATCGGGGGGCCCGTTAACTATGGCTACACCTTC. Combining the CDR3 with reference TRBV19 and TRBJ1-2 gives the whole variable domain DGGITQSPKYLFRKEGQNVTLSCEQNLNHDAMYWYRQDPGQGLRLIYYSQIVNDFQKGDIAEGYSVSREKKESFPLTVTSAQKNPTAFYLCASSIGGPVNYGYTFGSGTRLTVV.

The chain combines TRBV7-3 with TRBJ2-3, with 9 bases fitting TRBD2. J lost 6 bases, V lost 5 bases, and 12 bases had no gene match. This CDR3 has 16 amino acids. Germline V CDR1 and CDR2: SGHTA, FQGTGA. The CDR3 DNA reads TGTGCCAGCAGCCAAGGGGCTAGCGGGACGAGTGATACGCAGTATTTT. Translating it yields CASSQGASGTSDTQYF. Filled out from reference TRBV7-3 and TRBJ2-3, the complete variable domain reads GAGVSQTPSNKVTEKGKYVELRCDPISGHTALYWYRQSLGQGPEFLIYFQGTGAADDSGLPNDRFFAVRPEGSVSTLKIQRTERGDSAVYLCASSQGASGTSDTQYFGPGTRLTVL.

The CDR3, as DNA: TGTGCCAGTAGTTCCCCCCGGGACAGTAATGAAAAACTGTTTTTT. Translated, it gives CASSSPRDSNEKLFF. The chain carries TRBV19 and TRBJ1-4, with 7 bases that match TRBD1. V lost 5 bases, J lost 4 bases, and 7 bases stayed unmatched. The germline V gene encodes CDR1 LNHDA and CDR2 SQIVND (reference sequence). The CDR3 has 15 residues.

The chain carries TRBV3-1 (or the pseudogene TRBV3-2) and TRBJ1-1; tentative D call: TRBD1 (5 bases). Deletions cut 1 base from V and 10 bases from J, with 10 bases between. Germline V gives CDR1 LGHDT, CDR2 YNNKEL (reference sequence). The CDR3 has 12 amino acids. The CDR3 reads CASSQVGGPAFF. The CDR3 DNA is TGTGCCAGCAGCCAAGTGGGGGGACCAGCTTTCTTT.

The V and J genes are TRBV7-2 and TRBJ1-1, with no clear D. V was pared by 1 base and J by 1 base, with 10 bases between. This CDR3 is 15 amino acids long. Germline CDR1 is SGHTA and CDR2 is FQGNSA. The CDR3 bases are TGTGCCAGCAGCTTAGAGGTAACAGCGAACACTGAAGCTTTCTTT. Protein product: CASSLEVTANTEAFF.